This entry lists 10 T cell receptor beta chains sequenced from one sample in a study of metastatic and nonmetastatic thyroid tumors. Treatment of any kind had been given to no patient before thyroid surgery. From the PCR reads, TCRdb re-called clones with MiXCR. The top ten clones hold roughly 3.3% of a sample with around 26,000 clones, more than 12% of them seen once. The sequencing input was blood. Every receptor here comes from a female donor with papillary thyroid cancer or a benign thyroid nodule (not recorded which). Some clones in this sample may be carry-over from other donors' samples.

In this sample, this clone turned up many times. The same CDR3 can be traced to other DNA sequences in this sample. The chain is built from TRBV24-1 and TRBJ2-1, with a possible D match to TRBD1 (5 bases). The V end was cut by 4 bases, the J end by 6 bases, with 21 bases between. The V gene's germline CDR1 is KGHDR and CDR2 SFDVKD. CDR3 length: 17 residues. Written as DNA, the CDR3 is TGTGCCACCAGTGACCTGCCCACAGGCCCCTCCGGCAATGAGCAGTTCTTC. It yields the protein CATSDLPTGPSGNEQFF.

This clone was counted at least ten times. The chain employs TRBV19 and TRBJ1-1; no reliable D call. Deletions cut 1 base from V and 1 base from J, with 4 bases between. The CDR3 has 13 residues. Germline V gene sequence: CDR1 LNHDA, CDR2 SQIVND (reference sequence). The CDR3 spells CASSIVQNTEAFF. The CDR3 DNA is TGTGCCAGTAGTATAGTACAGAACACTGAAGCTTTCTTT.

This clone has only a few counts. One end of the junction varies from germline; a read error may be responsible. This chain uses TRBV12-3 or TRBV12-4 with TRBJ2-2; the D is unclear. The CDR3 totals 12 residues. The CDR3, as DNA: TGTGCCAGCAGTTTCCGGGCCTGGGATCTGTTTTTT. This sequence encodes CASSFRAWDLFF.

In its sample, this clone was seen many times. The chain links TRBV3-1 to TRBJ1-1; 12 bases align to TRBD1. V lost 4 bases, J lost 5 bases, and 2 bases stayed unmatched. This CDR3 is built from 14 residues. In germline, CDR1 is LGHDT, CDR2 YNNKEL (reference sequence). The CDR3 region is CASSPGQGATEAFF. The CDR3 DNA reads TGTGCCAGCAGCCCGGGACAGGGGGCGACTGAAGCTTTCTTT. Filled out from reference TRBV3-1 and TRBJ1-1, the complete variable domain reads DTAVSQTPKYLVTQMGNDKSIKCEQNLGHDTMYWYKQDSKKFLKIMFSYNNKELIINETVPNRFSPKSPDKAHLNLHINSLELGDSAVYFCASSPGQGATEAFFGQGTRLTVV.

This clone was detected a few times. The gene calls are TRBV6-6 and TRBJ2-7, with 9 bases fitting TRBD2. CDR1 MNHNY and CDR2 SVGAGI come from the germline V gene (reference sequence). The CDR3 is made up of 16 amino acids. Unmatched junction bases numbered 8, after V lost 2 bases and J lost 3 bases. CDR3 nucleotide sequence: TGTGCCAGCAGTTACATTCGTAGCGGGAGAAACTACGAGCAGTACTTC. Its translation is CASSYIRSGRNYEQYF.

At least ten counts were recorded for this clone. The rearrangement links TRBV28 to TRBJ1-5; TRBD1 matches 7 bases. The CDR3 runs to 15 residues. After removal of 5 bases from V and 0 bases from J, the junction contained 4 bases not matched to a gene. Germline V CDR1 and CDR2: MDHEN, SYDVKM. CDR3 loop: CASSPGTASNQPQHF. CDR3 DNA: TGTGCCAGCAGTCCTGGGACAGCTAGCAATCAGCCCCAGCATTTT.

V and J are TRBV11-1 and TRBJ2-2; D is uncertain. V lost 2 bases and J 4 bases, leaving 17 bases between the germline ends. Germline CDR1 reads SGHAT; CDR2 reads FQDESV (reference sequence). CDR3 length: 17 amino acids. The CDR3 spells CASSLFKVPGPTGELFF. CDR3 nucleotide sequence: TGTGCCAGCAGCTTATTTAAGGTCCCAGGTCCCACCGGGGAGCTGTTTTTT. Using reference TRBV11-1 and TRBJ2-2 for the parts outside the CDR3, the full variable domain is EAEVAQSPRYKITEKSQAVAFWCDPISGHATLYWYRQILGQGPELLVQFQDESVVDDSQLPKDRFSAERLKGVDSTLKIQPAELGDSAMYLCASSLFKVPGPTGELFFGEGSRLTVL.

The rearrangement links TRBV30 to TRBJ1-3; D call uncertain. Trimming left V 6 bases short and J 4 bases short, with 19 bases between. This CDR3 region has 15 residues. Per germline, CDR1 GTSNPN and CDR2 SVGIG (reference sequence). CDR3 nucleotide sequence: TGTGCCTGCTCTGTAAACCCGACATTAGGAAACACCATATATTTT. It yields the protein CACSVNPTLGNTIYF.

The chain uses TRBV4-1 and TRBJ2-7; D gene unclear. Germline V gene data show CDR1 as MGHRA and CDR2 as YSYEKL. The ends were cut back, 4 bases at V and 3 bases at J, with 7 bases in the middle. There are 12 residues in the CDR3. CDR3 sequence reads: CASSPRHYEQYF. CDR3 DNA: TGCGCCAGCAGCCCCAGACACTACGAGCAGTACTTC.

This clone was seen a few times. The rearrangement uses TRBV6-2 or TRBV6-3 and TRBJ2-7; D unclear. Trimming took 6 bases from V and 4 from J, leaving 10 bases between them. This CDR3 has 12 amino acids. Germline V gene sequence: CDR1 MNHEY, CDR2 SVGEGT. The CDR3 protein is CASSNPPYEQYF. CDR3 bases: TGTGCCAGCAGCAACCCCCCTTACGAGCAGTACTTC.